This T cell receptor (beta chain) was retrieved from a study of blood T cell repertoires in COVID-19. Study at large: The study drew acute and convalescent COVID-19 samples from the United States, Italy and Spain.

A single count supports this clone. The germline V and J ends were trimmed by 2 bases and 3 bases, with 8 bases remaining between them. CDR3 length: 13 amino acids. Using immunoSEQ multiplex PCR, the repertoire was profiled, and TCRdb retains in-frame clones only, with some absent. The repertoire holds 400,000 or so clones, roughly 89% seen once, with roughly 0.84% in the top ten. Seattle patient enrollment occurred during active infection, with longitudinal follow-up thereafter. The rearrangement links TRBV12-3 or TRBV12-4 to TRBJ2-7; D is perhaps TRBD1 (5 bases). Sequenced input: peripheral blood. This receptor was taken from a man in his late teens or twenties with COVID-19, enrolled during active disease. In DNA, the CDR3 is TGTGCCAGCAGTTTATCAGGGATCTACGAGCAGTACTTC. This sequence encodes CASSLSGIYEQYF.